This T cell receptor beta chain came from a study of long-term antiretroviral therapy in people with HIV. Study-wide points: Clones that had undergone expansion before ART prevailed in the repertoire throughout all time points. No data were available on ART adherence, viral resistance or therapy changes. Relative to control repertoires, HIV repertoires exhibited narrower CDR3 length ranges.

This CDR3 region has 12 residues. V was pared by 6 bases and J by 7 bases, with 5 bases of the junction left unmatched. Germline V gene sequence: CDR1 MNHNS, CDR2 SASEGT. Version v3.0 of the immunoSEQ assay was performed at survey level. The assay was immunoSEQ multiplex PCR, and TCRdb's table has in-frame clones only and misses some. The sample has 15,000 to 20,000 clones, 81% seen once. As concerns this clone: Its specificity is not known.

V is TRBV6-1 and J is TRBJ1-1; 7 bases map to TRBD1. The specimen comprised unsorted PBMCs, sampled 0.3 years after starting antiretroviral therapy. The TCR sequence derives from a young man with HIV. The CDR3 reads CASSQGVDEAFF. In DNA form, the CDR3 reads TGTGCCAGCAGCCAGGGGGTGGATGAAGCTTTCTTT.